This TCR beta chain was sequenced for a study of T-cell memory formation after mild COVID-19. The germline gives CDR1 SEHNR, CDR2 FQNEAQ (reference sequence). CDR3 size: 12 residues. The V and J ends lost 4 bases and 9 bases respectively, with 10 bases between them. TCRdb reanalysed the 5' RACE reads using MiXCR and keeps one entry per CDR3 protein. The sample shows 300,000 to 400,000 distinct CDR3 sequences, about an eighth of them seen only once. This clonotype was detected a few times. This chain links TRBV7-9 with TRBJ2-1, with unresolved D. This TCR was recovered from a man aged 18 to 30 who had mild COVID-19 (a few samples of this study predate the infection). Cell type and time point are not known. The sequencing sample was made of PBMCs or a T cell subset sorted from them (not recorded which). CDR3 amino acids: CASSYLGREQFF. DNA of the CDR3: TGTGCCAGCAGCTATCTCGGGCGTGAGCAGTTCTTC.